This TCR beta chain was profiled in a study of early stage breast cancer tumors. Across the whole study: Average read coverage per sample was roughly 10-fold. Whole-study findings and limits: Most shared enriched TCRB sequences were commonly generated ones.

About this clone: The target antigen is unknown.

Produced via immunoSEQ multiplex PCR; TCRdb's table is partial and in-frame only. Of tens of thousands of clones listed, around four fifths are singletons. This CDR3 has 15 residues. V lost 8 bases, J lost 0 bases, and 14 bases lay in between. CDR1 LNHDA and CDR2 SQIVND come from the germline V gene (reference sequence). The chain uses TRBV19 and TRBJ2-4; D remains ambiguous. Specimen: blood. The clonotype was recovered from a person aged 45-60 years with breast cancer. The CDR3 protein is CASGSDGLAKNIQYF. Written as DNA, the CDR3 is TGTGCCAGTGGATCAGACGGTCTAGCCAAAAACATTCAGTACTTC.